Shown below are 26 T cell receptor beta chains from a single sample sequenced in a study of CD8+ T cells in alopecia areata. Once RNA had been extracted, it was reverse transcribed into cDNA to act as the sequencing template. Profiling relied on immunoSEQ multiplex PCR, and the TCRdb table lists in-frame clones only, not all of them. The table shows about 210,000 clones, with 64% occurring only once. Treatment indicated: oral pan-JAK inhibitor, 5-10 mg twice daily. The sample consisted of CD4+ T cells sorted from blood, taken at week 4, from a patient treated with tofacitinib. These receptors came from a human donor with alopecia areata.

This chain links TRBV2 with TRBJ1-1; D perhaps matches TRBD1 (5 bases). V gave up 6 bases and J gave up 3 bases, with 5 bases separating them. The CDR3 totals 11 residues. Germline CDR1 is SNHLY and CDR2 is FYNNEI. The CDR3 region has the DNA TGTGCCAGCAGAGGGGACACTGAAGCTTTCTTT. Protein: CASRGDTEAFF.

This chain joins TRBV10-3 and TRBJ2-5; 10 bases align to TRBD2. The V segment lost 0 bases and the J segment 5 bases; nucleotides outside the gene matches: 0. The CDR3 totals 14 residues. Germline V gene lookup returns CDR1 ENHRY and CDR2 SYGVKD. The CDR3 region has the DNA TGTGCCATCAGTGAGTCGGGACTAGCGGAGACCCAGTACTTC. It codes for CAISESGLAETQYF.

As for this clone: Relative to the germline gene, one junction end is altered; a read error may explain this. The chain employs TRBV30 and TRBJ2-7, with D possibly being TRBD1 (5 bases). There are 11 residues in the CDR3. CDR1 and CDR2 from the germline V gene are GTSNPN and SVGIG (reference sequence). As DNA, the CDR3 is TGTGCCTGGAGTGGGTTAGCAGGGTGGAACTTC. This sequence encodes CAWSGLAGWNF.

The rearrangement uses TRBV10-3 and TRBJ2-6, with D unresolved. Trimming took off 2 bases at V and 0 bases at J, with 11 bases between the two ends. CDR3 size: 17 residues. Germline CDR1 ENHRY, CDR2 SYGVKD. CDR3 bases: TGTGCCATCAGTGAGAAGGGTTACTCCTCTGGGGCCAACGTCCTGACTTTC. Protein sequence: CAISEKGYSSGANVLTF.

This sequence joins TRBV2 and TRBJ1-1; a possible D gene is TRBD1 (6 bases). Per germline, CDR1 SNHLY and CDR2 FYNNEI. The CDR3 sequence is 15 residues long. V was cut by 3 bases and J by 1 base, with 12 bases left in between. The CDR3 region is CASSEQGPRNTEAFF. The CDR3 coding sequence is TGTGCCAGCAGTGAGCAGGGGCCGCGGAACACTGAAGCTTTCTTT.

The chain is built from TRBV4-2 and TRBJ1-2; 8 nucleotides line up with TRBD1. The CDR3 has 14 amino acids. V trimming: 4 bases; J trimming: 6 bases; junction bases outside the gene matches: 7. Germline loops: CDR1 LGHNA, CDR2 YNFKEQ. CDR3 in DNA: TGTGCCAGCAGCCCCAGACCGACAGGGGATGGCTACACCTTC. Translated: CASSPRPTGDGYTF.

The chain employs TRBV18 and TRBJ1-3; D unclear. The germline V gene encodes CDR1 KGHSH and CDR2 LQKENI. V dropped 2 bases and J dropped 2 bases, with 10 bases sitting between them. The CDR3 covers 15 residues. The CDR3 coding sequence is TGTGCCAGCTCACCAAGAGGGAGGCCTGGAAACACCATATATTTT. Encoded protein: CASSPRGRPGNTIYF.

The CDR3 DNA sequence: TGTGCCAGCAGCTGGGGTTCGGGGCCCGAGCAGTACTTC. Its translation: CASSWGSGPEQYF. The chain employs TRBV5-6 and TRBJ2-7; D may match TRBD1 or TRBD2 (5 bases each). The length of the CDR3 is 13 residues. V was pared by 3 bases and J by 6 bases, with 13 bases between. Germline V lookup: CDR1 SGHDT, CDR2 YYEEEE.

The chain is built from TRBV4-1 and TRBJ1-4; D ambiguous. The CDR3 length is 13 residues. Between the trimmed V and J ends, which lost 3 bases and 7 bases, there was a span of 9 bases. Germline V gene sequence: CDR1 MGHRA, CDR2 YSYEKL. Here the CDR3 reads CASSQATVEKLFF. The CDR3 DNA reads as TGCGCCAGCAGCCAGGCGACGGTTGAAAAACTGTTTTTT.

This clone is a singleton in its sample. The rearrangement uses TRBV19 and TRBJ1-2; the match to TRBD1 covers 10 bases. The CDR3 is 16 amino acids. CDR1 LNHDA and CDR2 SQIVND come from the germline V gene (reference sequence). V was pared by 5 bases and J by 4 bases, with 10 bases of the junction left unmatched. The CDR3 DNA is TGTGCCAGTAGTCTCGCCGGGACAGGGGCAGGCTATGGCTACACCTTC. It translates to CASSLAGTGAGYGYTF.

V is TRBV15 and J is TRBJ2-7; TRBD1 agrees at 9 bases. The CDR3 has 14 amino acids. The trim removed 7 bases at V and 3 bases at J, leaving 7 bases unmatched. The germline CDR1 and CDR2 sequences are LNHNV and YYDKDF (reference sequence). CDR3 nucleotide sequence: TGTGCCACCATCAGGGGACAGGGTAACTACGAGCAGTACTTC. Encoded protein: CATIRGQGNYEQYF.

The V gene is TRBV5-6, the J gene TRBJ1-3; D is ambiguous. Germline CDR1 reads SGHDT; CDR2 reads YYEEEE. Trimming shortened V by 1 base and J by 0 bases, and 8 bases separated the two germline ends. The CDR3 sequence is 15 residues long. CDR3 in DNA: TGTGCCAGCAGCTTGCGGTCTTTCTCTGGAAACACCATATATTTT. Protein sequence: CASSLRSFSGNTIYF.

The J gene is TRBJ2-3, the V gene TRBV2, with D possibly matching TRBD2 (5 bases). The germline V and J ends were trimmed by 11 bases and 6 bases, with 12 bases remaining between them. Germline values: CDR1 SNHLY, CDR2 FYNNEI. The CDR3 runs 11 residues. CDR3 loop: CALTRGDTQYF. CDR3 nucleotides: TGTGCCCTCACCCGCGGGGATACGCAGTATTTT.

The rearrangement links TRBV5-4 to TRBJ2-2, with 14 bases that match TRBD2. The germline CDR1 and CDR2 sequences are SGHNT and YYREEE (reference sequence). The trim removed 7 bases at V and 1 base at J, leaving 6 bases unmatched. The CDR3 sequence is 17 residues long. The CDR3: CASGQGLAGVNTGELFF. CDR3 DNA sequence: TGTGCCAGCGGACAGGGACTAGCGGGGGTGAACACCGGGGAGCTGTTTTTT.

This clone was recorded a few times. The V and J genes are TRBV29-1 and TRBJ1-5; possibly TRBD1 for D (6 bases). The CDR3 is 13 amino acids. CDR1 and CDR2 from the germline V gene are SQVTM and ANQGSEA. V lost 7 bases and J lost 3, with 13 bases in between. The CDR3 region has the DNA TGCAGCGACCCGACAGGACTCAATCAGCCCCAGCATTTT. This sequence encodes CSDPTGLNQPQHF.

The chain employs TRBV7-9 and TRBJ2-1, with D possibly TRBD2 on 6 matching bases. Looked up from germline, CDR1 is SEHNR and CDR2 is FQNEAQ (reference sequence). CDR3 length: 16 amino acids. Trimming cost V 2 bases and J 2 bases, with 13 bases left between them. This CDR3 is CASSLTRGSPYNEQFF. Written as DNA, the CDR3 is TGTGCCAGCAGCTTAACTCGGGGGAGCCCCTACAATGAGCAGTTCTTC.

This clone has only a few counts. This chain links TRBV7-9 with TRBJ2-1; 10 bases match TRBD2. This CDR3 has 15 amino acids. The germline CDR1 and CDR2 sequences are SEHNR and FQNEAQ (reference sequence). The V and J ends lost 5 bases and 7 bases, in that order; junction bases with no gene match: 8. CDR3 DNA sequence: TGTGCCAGCAGCCAGAGCGGGGGGGCTTGGAATGAGCAGTTCTTC. Protein product: CASSQSGGAWNEQFF.

The V call is TRBV7-9, the J call TRBJ1-1, with 7 positions matching TRBD1. The CDR3 extends over 14 amino acids. The trim removed 5 bases at V and 0 bases at J, leaving 3 bases unmatched. The V gene's germline CDR1 is SEHNR and CDR2 FQNEAQ (reference sequence). The CDR3 spells CASSPGQLNTEAFF. The CDR3 DNA sequence: TGTGCCAGCAGCCCGGGACAGCTGAACACTGAAGCTTTCTTT.

The table lists this clone with a few counts. This rearrangement joins TRBV11-2 to TRBJ2-2; maybe TRBD2 (5 bases). The germline V gene has CDR1 SGHAT and CDR2 FQNNGV. V lost 10 bases, J lost 0 bases, and 12 bases lay in between. This CDR3 comprises 14 residues. For the CDR3, the DNA is TGTGCCACACACCGGGGTACGAACACCGGGGAGCTGTTTTTT. Protein sequence: CATHRGTNTGELFF.

This clone appeared once. This sequence joins TRBV25-1 and TRBJ2-7; 9 bases map to TRBD1. The CDR3 length is 14 residues. Germline V gene sequence: CDR1 MGHDK, CDR2 SYGVNS. Losses at the gene ends were 5 bases for V and 5 bases for J; bases not matched to a gene: 7. CDR3 protein: CASSLQQGAHEQYF. CDR3 in DNA: TGTGCCAGCAGTCTTCAACAGGGGGCCCACGAGCAGTACTTC.

A few counts support this clone. The J gene is TRBJ2-2, the V gene TRBV11-2, with D uncertain. The CDR3 runs 13 residues. The germline V gene encodes CDR1 SGHAT and CDR2 FQNNGV. V was cut by 5 bases and J by 1 base, with 5 bases left in between. The CDR3 reads CASSIQNTGELFF. CDR3 nucleotide sequence: TGTGCCAGCAGCATACAGAACACCGGGGAGCTGTTTTTT.

This clone was observed a handful of times. V and J are TRBV7-9 and TRBJ2-3; a weak D match, TRBD2 (6 bases). Germline V gene lookup returns CDR1 SEHNR and CDR2 FQNEAQ (reference sequence). The CDR3 has 13 residues. Trimming took 1 base from V and 5 from J, leaving 7 bases between them. DNA of the CDR3: TGTGCCAGCAGCTTAGGGGGGGAAGATACGCAGTATTTT. This translates into CASSLGGEDTQYF. Full variable domain (missing parts from reference TRBV7-9 and TRBJ2-3): DTGVSQNPRHKITKRGQNVTFRCDPISEHNRLYWYRQTLGQGPEFLTYFQNEAQLEKSRLLSDRFSAERPKGSFSTLEIQRTEQGDSAMYLCASSLGGEDTQYFGPGTRLTVL.

This clone was seen a handful of times. This chain joins TRBV11-3 and TRBJ2-1, with TRBD2 matching 8 bases. Germline CDR1 is SGHNT and CDR2 is YENEEA. The CDR3 runs 13 residues. V dropped 0 bases and J dropped 16; count of bases not matched to a gene: 8. CDR3 loop: CASSLDEAGERFF. The CDR3 DNA sequence: TGTGCCAGCAGCTTAGACGAAGCGGGGGAACGTTTCTTC.

The table lists this clone with a few counts. As DNA, the CDR3 is TGCGCCAGCAGCCAAGAGGTCCAGCGGGGGGGCCGAGGCAATGAGCAGTTCTTC. This gives the protein CASSQEVQRGGRGNEQFF. The chain couples TRBV4-1 to TRBJ2-1; TRBD2 matches 10 bases. V shed 0 bases and J 6 bases; nucleotides not matched to a gene: 11. The length of the CDR3 is 18 residues. Per germline, CDR1 MGHRA and CDR2 YSYEKL.

This clone was seen a handful of times. This chain uses TRBV25-1 with TRBJ2-7; 11 bases are shared with TRBD1. The V gene's germline CDR1 is MGHDK and CDR2 SYGVNS. The CDR3 consists of 14 residues. Germline trimming cut 8 bases from V and 2 bases from J; bases unmatched to any gene: 5. CDR3 amino acids: CASSAGQGAYEQYF. For the CDR3, the DNA is TGTGCCAGCTCCGCGGGACAGGGGGCCTACGAGCAGTACTTC.

In this sample, this clone turned up once. The chain employs TRBV13 and TRBJ2-1; 8 bases fit TRBD2. This CDR3 is built from 12 residues. V gave up 5 bases and J gave up 9 bases; unmatched junction bases: 3. Looked up from germline, CDR1 is PRHDT and CDR2 is FYEKMQ (reference sequence). The CDR3 DNA reads TGTGCCAGCAGCCTCCGGGGGGGTGAGCAGTTCTTC. It yields the protein CASSLRGGEQFF.